The 4 T cell receptor beta chains reported below all come from one sample, sequenced in a study of T-cell reconstitution after alpha-beta-depleted transplantation in children. Unique molecular identifiers were built into the TCRbeta library. Each CDR3 protein gets one entry after TCRdb re-called the PCR reads with MiXCR. The sample comprises more than 300,000 distinct CDR3 sequences, around 15% of which are singletons, and around 38% rests with the top ten. This specimen consisted of PBMCs, mostly from graft donor cells, obtained 360 days after TCRalphabeta/CD19-depleted stem cell transplant. The source is a male patient under 10 years old who had a stem cell transplant for acute lymphoblastic leukemia, so the T cells may come from the graft donor.

This chain joins TRBV5-1 and TRBJ2-1; TRBD2 matches 12 bases. Germline CDR1 reads SGHRS; CDR2 reads YFSETQ. J lost 6 bases, V lost 6 bases, and 10 bases had no gene match. The CDR3 loop spans 16 amino acids. CDR3 bases: TGCGCCAGCAAGCCGGTTCTAGCGGGAGGGCTCAATGAGCAGTTCTTC. Translated, it gives CASKPVLAGGLNEQFF. Full variable domain (missing parts from reference TRBV5-1 and TRBJ2-1): KAGVTQTPRYLIKTRGQQVTLSCSPISGHRSVSWYQQTPGQGLQFLFEYFSETQRNKGNFPGRFSGRQFSNSRSEMNVSTLELGDSALYLCASKPVLAGGLNEQFFGPGTRLTVL.

This clonotype was seen at least ten times. V usage is TRBV4-3 and J usage is TRBJ2-1; 11 bases agree with TRBD2. The CDR3 spans 15 residues. The ends lost 2 bases at V and 6 bases at J; junction bases unmatched: 3. Per the germline V gene, CDR1 is LGHNA and CDR2 is YSLEER. Written as DNA, the CDR3 is TGCGCCAGCAGCCAACGACTAGCGGGGAGCAATGAGCAGTTCTTC. Residues: CASSQRLAGSNEQFF.

In this sample, this clonotype turned up many times. The chain couples TRBV9 to TRBJ2-3; TRBD2 agrees at 9 bases. The CDR3 has 15 amino acids. Germline values: CDR1 SGDLS, CDR2 YYNGEE. The V segment lost 2 bases and the J segment 4 bases; nucleotides outside the gene matches: 5. CDR3 region: CASSVSGSRADTQYF. CDR3 DNA sequence: TGTGCCAGCAGCGTTAGCGGGAGTAGAGCAGATACGCAGTATTTT.

This clonotype was observed at least ten times. The gene calls are TRBV7-8 and TRBJ1-5; D call uncertain. The V gene's germline CDR1 is SGHVS and CDR2 FQNEAQ. Between the trimmed V and J ends, which lost 5 bases and 0 bases, there was a span of 5 bases. The CDR3 runs to 13 residues. CDR3: CASSILSNQPQHF. In DNA, the CDR3 is TGTGCCAGCAGCATACTTAGCAATCAGCCCCAGCATTTT.